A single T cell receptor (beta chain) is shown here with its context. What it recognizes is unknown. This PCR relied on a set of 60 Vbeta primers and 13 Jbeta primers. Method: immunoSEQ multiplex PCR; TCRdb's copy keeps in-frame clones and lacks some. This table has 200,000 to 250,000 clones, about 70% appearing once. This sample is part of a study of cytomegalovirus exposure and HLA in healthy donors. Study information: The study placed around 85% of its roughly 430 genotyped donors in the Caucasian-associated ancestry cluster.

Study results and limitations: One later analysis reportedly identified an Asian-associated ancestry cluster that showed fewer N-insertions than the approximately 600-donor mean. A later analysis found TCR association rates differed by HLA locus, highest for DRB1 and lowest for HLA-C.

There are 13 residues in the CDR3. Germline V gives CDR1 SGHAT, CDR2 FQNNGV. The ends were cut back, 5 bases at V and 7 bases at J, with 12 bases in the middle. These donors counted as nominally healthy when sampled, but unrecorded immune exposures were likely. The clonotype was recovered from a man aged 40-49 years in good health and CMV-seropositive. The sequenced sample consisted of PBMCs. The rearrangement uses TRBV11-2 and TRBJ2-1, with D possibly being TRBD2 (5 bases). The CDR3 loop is CASSRDRLNEQFF. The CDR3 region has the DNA TGTGCCAGCAGCCGCGATCGACTAAATGAGCAGTTCTTC.